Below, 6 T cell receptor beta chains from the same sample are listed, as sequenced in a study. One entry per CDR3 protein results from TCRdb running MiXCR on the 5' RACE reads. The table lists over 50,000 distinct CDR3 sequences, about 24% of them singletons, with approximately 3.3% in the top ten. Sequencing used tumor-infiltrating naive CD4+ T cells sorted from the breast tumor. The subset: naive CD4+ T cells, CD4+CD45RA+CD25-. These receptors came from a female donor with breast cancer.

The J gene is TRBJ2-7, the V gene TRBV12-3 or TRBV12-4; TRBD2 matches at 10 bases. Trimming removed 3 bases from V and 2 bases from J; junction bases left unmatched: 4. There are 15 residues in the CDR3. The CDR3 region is CASSFFTSGTYEQYF. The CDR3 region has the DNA TGTGCCAGCAGTTTTTTTACTAGCGGGACCTACGAGCAGTACTTC.

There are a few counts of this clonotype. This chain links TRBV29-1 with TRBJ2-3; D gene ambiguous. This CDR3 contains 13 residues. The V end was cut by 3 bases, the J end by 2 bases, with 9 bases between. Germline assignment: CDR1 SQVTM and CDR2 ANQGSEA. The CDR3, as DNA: TGCAGCGTTGATAGGGTAGACACAGATACGCAGTATTTT. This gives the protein CSVDRVDTDTQYF.

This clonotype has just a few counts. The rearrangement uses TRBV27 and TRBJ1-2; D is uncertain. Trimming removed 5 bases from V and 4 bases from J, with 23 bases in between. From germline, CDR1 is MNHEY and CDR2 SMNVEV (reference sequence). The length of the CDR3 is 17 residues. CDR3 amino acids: CASSPWGGPGKGYGYTF. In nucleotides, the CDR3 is TGTGCCAGCAGTCCCTGGGGAGGACCGGGGAAGGGCTATGGCTACACCTTC.

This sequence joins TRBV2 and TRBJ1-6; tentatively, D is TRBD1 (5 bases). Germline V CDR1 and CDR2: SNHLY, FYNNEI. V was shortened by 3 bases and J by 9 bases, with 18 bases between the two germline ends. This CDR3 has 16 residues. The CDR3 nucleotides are TGTGCCAGCAGTGACGGTTCTAGAAGGGGAGGTTCACCCCTCCACTTT. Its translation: CASSDGSRRGGSPLHF.

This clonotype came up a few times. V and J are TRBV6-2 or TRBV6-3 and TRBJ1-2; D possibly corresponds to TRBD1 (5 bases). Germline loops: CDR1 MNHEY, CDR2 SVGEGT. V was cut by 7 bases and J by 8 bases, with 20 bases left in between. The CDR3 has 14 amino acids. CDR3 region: CASKPVDSLEGYTF. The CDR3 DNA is TGTGCCAGCAAGCCAGTCGACAGTTTAGAGGGCTACACCTTC.

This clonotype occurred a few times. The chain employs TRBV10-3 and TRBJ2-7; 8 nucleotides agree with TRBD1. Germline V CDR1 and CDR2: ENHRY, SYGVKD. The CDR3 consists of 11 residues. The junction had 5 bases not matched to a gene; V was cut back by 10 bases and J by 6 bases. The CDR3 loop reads CANGQGSEQYF. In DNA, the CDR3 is TGTGCCAACGGACAGGGCTCCGAGCAGTACTTC.